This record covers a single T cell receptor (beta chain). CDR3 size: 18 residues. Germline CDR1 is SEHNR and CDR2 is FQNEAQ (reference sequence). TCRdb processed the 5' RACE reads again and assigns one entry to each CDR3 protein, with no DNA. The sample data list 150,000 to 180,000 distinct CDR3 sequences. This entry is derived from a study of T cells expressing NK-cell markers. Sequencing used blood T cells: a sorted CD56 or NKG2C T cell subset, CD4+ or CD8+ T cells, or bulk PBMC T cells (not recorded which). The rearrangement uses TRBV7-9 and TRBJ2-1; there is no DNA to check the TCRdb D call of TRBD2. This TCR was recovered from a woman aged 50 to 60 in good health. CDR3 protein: CASILFPGLVEGDNEQFF.